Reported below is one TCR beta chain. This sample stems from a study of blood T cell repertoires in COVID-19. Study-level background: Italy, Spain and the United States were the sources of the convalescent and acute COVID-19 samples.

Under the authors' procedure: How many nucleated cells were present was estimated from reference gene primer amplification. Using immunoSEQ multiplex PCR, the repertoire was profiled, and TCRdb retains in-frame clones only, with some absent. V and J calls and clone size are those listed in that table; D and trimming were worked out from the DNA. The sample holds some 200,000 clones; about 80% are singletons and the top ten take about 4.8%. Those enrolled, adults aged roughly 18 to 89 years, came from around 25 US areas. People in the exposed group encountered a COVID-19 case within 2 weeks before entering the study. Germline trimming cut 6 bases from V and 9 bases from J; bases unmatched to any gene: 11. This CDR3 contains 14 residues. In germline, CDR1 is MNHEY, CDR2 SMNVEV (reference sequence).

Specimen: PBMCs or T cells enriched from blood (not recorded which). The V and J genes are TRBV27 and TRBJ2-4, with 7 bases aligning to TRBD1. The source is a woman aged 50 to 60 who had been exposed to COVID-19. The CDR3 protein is CASSQPTGSSIQYF. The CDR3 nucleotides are TGTGCCAGCAGCCAGCCGACAGGGTCGAGCATTCAGTACTTC.